This T cell receptor beta chain was obtained from a study of blood T cell repertoires in COVID-19. The wider study: Samples of COVID-19 (acute and convalescent) were obtained from the United States, Italy and Spain. PBMCs, B-cell-depleted T cells, or T cells provided the cDNA or gDNA that made up the material.

Original processing methods: The authors estimated nucleated cell counts from reference gene primer amplification. Data came from immunoSEQ multiplex PCR; TCRdb stores just in-frame clones and leaves some out. V, J and clone size were drawn from that table, and D and trimming were deduced from the DNA. The sample holds approximately 210,000 clones, more than 85% seen once. This CDR3 contains 14 residues. Germline lookup yields CDR1 SGHVS and CDR2 FNYEAQ. V was shortened by 5 bases and J by 11 bases, with 21 bases between the two germline ends. The chain couples TRBV7-6 to TRBJ1-2; possibly TRBD1 for D (5 bases). The specimen sequenced was peripheral blood. The receptor was derived from a man between 35 and 55 years old with active or convalescent COVID-19. CDR3 region: CASSTLSGFGLYTF. The CDR3 DNA reads as TGTGCCAGCAGCACCCTCTCAGGGTTTGGGTTGTACACCTTC.